This record looks at one TCR beta chain sequence and its context. Sequencing was performed with immunoSEQ multiplex PCR; in TCRdb, only in-frame clones are kept and a portion is missing. The sample has a few hundred thousand clones; more than 70% are singletons. The data are from a study of blood T cell repertoires in COVID-19. The CDR3 consists of 14 residues. V lost 5 bases and J 1 base, leaving 12 bases between the germline ends. The germline V gene has CDR1 SGHRS and CDR2 YFSETQ. The clonotype comes from an older woman with COVID-19, enrolled during active disease. The genes are TRBV5-1 and TRBJ1-1, with D uncertain. Sequencing was performed on peripheral blood. CDR3 DNA sequence: TGCGCCAGCAGGAGCACTGGAGGGAACACTGAAGCTTTCTTT. Translated: CASRSTGGNTEAFF.